This TCR beta chain was sequenced in a study of T-cell reconstitution after alpha-beta-depleted transplantation in children. Construction of the TCRbeta library involved unique molecular identifiers. TCRdb re-analysed the PCR reads in MiXCR, keeping a single row per CDR3 protein. The profile covers 500,000 to 650,000 distinct CDR3 sequences, with about an eighth appearing a single time and about 15% taken by the ten largest. This clonotype was recorded a few times. Its target is not known. Study-level points and caveats: In patients about two months after transplant, alpha-beta T cells reportedly arose from several hundred expanded graft clones. When one year had passed after transplant, most T-cell counts and diversity came from newly produced T cells. Some patients' high day-60 TCRbeta diversity was traced to surviving recipient T cells and thymic progenitors.

The V and J ends lost 5 bases and 2 bases, in that order; junction bases with no gene match: 6. The CDR3 consists of 15 residues. The germline CDR1 and CDR2 sequences are LGHNA and YSLEER. This receptor was obtained from a female patient aged 2-10 years who had a stem cell transplant for aplastic anemia, so the T cells may come from the graft donor. This chain connects TRBV4-3 to TRBJ2-5; 9 nucleotides align to TRBD2. Sequenced material: PBMCs, mostly from graft donor cells, taken 180 days after TCRalphabeta/CD19-depleted stem cell transplant. The DNA of the CDR3 is TGCGCCAGCAGCTCCGGACTAGCGTATCAAGAGACCCAGTACTTC. Its translation: CASSSGLAYQETQYF.